The clone carrying this T cell receptor beta chain has only a few counts. The sample comes from a study of OX40 agonist ivuxolimab in advanced cancers. V was clipped by 5 bases and J by 8 bases; unmatched bases: 9. Germline V lookup: CDR1 SGHKS, CDR2 YYEKEE (reference sequence). The CDR3 has 14 amino acids. Sequencing used immunoSEQ multiplex PCR; TCRdb keeps in-frame clones, though not all of them. The data contain approximately 50,000 clones, around 80% of them seen just once; the ten biggest clones take up around 11%. The sequence derives from an adult with an advanced solid tumor such as melanoma, head and neck, liver or kidney cancer. The sequences come from CD4+ or CD8+ T cells sorted from blood, collected in a trial of the OX40 agonist ivuxolimab. V is TRBV5-5 and J is TRBJ2-2; TRBD1 agrees at 7 bases. DNA of the CDR3: TGTGCCAGCAGTTCCCGACAGGGTAGTGGGGAGCTGTTTTTT. It is translated as CASSSRQGSGELFF.